This passage covers 18 T cell receptor beta chains from one sample sequenced in a study of CDR3 diversity in severe acne. TCRdb processed the PCR reads anew with MiXCR; each CDR3 protein has one entry. The sample lists roughly 79,000 distinct CDR3 sequences; about 53% were seen once. Material for sequencing was blood. These receptors were collected from a male donor with severe acne vulgaris.

This clonotype occurred many times. V is TRBV11-3 and J is TRBJ1-4; no firm D call. The CDR3 is made up of 14 amino acids. V was cut by 2 bases and J by 4 bases, with 8 bases left in between. Germline assignment: CDR1 SGHNT and CDR2 YENEEA. Written as DNA, the CDR3 is TGTGCCAGCAGCTTAAAACGGAATAATGAAAAACTGTTTTTT. It codes for CASSLKRNNEKLFF.

J is TRBJ2-5 and V is TRBV5-8, with 7 bases that match TRBD2. Unmatched junction bases numbered 11, after V lost 4 bases and J lost 5 bases. The CDR3 has 15 amino acids. Germline CDR1 is SGHTS and CDR2 is YDEGEE. DNA of the CDR3: TGTGCCAGCAGCCCGACTAGCTCAGCTCCCGAGACCCAGTACTTC. It specifies CASSPTSSAPETQYF.

V gene TRBV27 combines with J gene TRBJ1-1; maybe TRBD1 (6 bases). CDR1 and CDR2 from the germline V gene are MNHEY and SMNVEV (reference sequence). This CDR3 contains 13 residues. Trimming stripped 0 bases from V and 7 bases from J, with 9 bases between. CDR3 in amino acids: CASSLSRGLEAFF. CDR3 coding DNA: TGTGCCAGCAGTTTATCCCGGGGGCTTGAAGCTTTCTTT.

The chain is built from TRBV11-2 and TRBJ1-1; D gene unclear. The germline V gene has CDR1 SGHAT and CDR2 FQNNGV. V was pared by 4 bases and J by 6 bases, with 9 bases between. The CDR3 covers 12 residues. The CDR3 DNA sequence: TGTGCCAGCAGCTCCCCTGTCCCTGAAGCTTTCTTT. Translating gives CASSSPVPEAFF.

This clonotype has a handful of counts. The genes are TRBV6-4 and TRBJ2-3, with 8 nucleotides matching TRBD2. From germline, CDR1 is MRHNA and CDR2 SNTAGT. The junction had 4 bases not matched to a gene; V was cut back by 0 bases and J by 5 bases. The CDR3 contains 15 residues. The CDR3 sequence: CASSDSAGAGDTQYF. The CDR3 DNA reads TGTGCCAGCAGTGACTCAGCGGGGGCGGGAGATACGCAGTATTTT.

This chain links TRBV29-1 with TRBJ1-1, with D perhaps matching TRBD1 (6 bases). Trimming left V 6 bases short and J 0 bases short, with 17 bases between. The CDR3 totals 15 residues. Per the germline V gene, CDR1 is SQVTM and CDR2 is ANQGSEA. The CDR3 DNA follows: TGCAGCGTCCCCGGGACACTTTTGATGAACACTGAAGCTTTCTTT. Its protein product is CSVPGTLLMNTEAFF.

The V call is TRBV28, the J call TRBJ2-1, with TRBD2 matching 7 bases. CDR1 and CDR2 (germline): MDHEN, SYDVKM. V gave up 8 bases and J gave up 8 bases; unmatched junction bases: 9. The CDR3 length is 13 residues. The CDR3 loop is CASLDGRQDEQFF. The CDR3 coding sequence is TGTGCCAGCCTAGACGGGAGGCAGGATGAGCAGTTCTTC.

V gene TRBV20-1 combines with J gene TRBJ2-1; D is undetermined. Germline V gene sequence: CDR1 DFQATT, CDR2 SNEGSKA (reference sequence). Trimming removed 6 bases at V and 4 bases at J, with 16 bases between. The CDR3 runs to 14 residues. CDR3 amino acids: CSATIDAAYNEQFF. The CDR3 DNA sequence: TGCAGTGCCACCATTGATGCAGCTTACAATGAGCAGTTCTTC.

Many counts were recorded for this clonotype. This rearrangement joins TRBV7-6 to TRBJ2-1; 8 nucleotides line up with TRBD2. Germline CDR1 and CDR2: SGHVS and FNYEAQ. The J segment lost 5 bases and the V segment lost 6 bases, leaving 6 bases of the junction unmatched. The CDR3 loop spans 14 amino acids. CDR3 sequence (DNA): TGTGCCAGCAGGCGGGGGGACTTCGACAATGAGCAGTTCTTC. Its protein product is CASRRGDFDNEQFF.

The chain is built from TRBV2 and TRBJ1-6, with no clear D. V lost 6 bases and J 15 bases, leaving 9 bases between the germline ends. CDR1 is SNHLY, CDR2 FYNNEI, per germline. The CDR3 runs 10 residues. CDR3 protein: CASRGPLLHF. The CDR3 coding sequence is TGTGCCAGCAGAGGACCTCTCCTCCACTTT.

This clonotype was counted a few times. The chain links TRBV14 to TRBJ2-7; unclear D gene. The germline gives CDR1 SGHDN, CDR2 FVKESK. CDR3 length: 11 residues. The V and J ends lost 1 base and 6 bases respectively, with 4 bases between them. The CDR3 loop is CASSQGFEQYF. For the CDR3, the DNA is TGTGCCAGCAGCCAAGGCTTCGAGCAGTACTTC.

The chain links TRBV11-2 to TRBJ2-7, with D tentatively TRBD2 (6 bases). Trimming shortened V by 3 bases and J by 6 bases, and 12 bases separated the two germline ends. The V gene's germline CDR1 is SGHAT and CDR2 FQNNGV. CDR3 size: 13 residues. The CDR3 here is CASSFYRGSEQYF. CDR3 DNA: TGTGCCAGCAGCTTTTACCGGGGGAGCGAGCAGTACTTC. The whole variable domain, remainder taken from reference TRBV11-2 and TRBJ2-7, is EAGVAQSPRYKIIEKRQSVAFWCNPISGHATLYWYQQILGQGPKLLIQFQNNGVVDDSQLPKDRFSAERLKGVDSTLKIQPAKLEDSAVYLCASSFYRGSEQYFGPGTRLTVT.

This clonotype was counted only a few times. The rearrangement uses TRBV12-3 or TRBV12-4 and TRBJ1-3; D gene unclear. The CDR3 loop spans 14 amino acids. The V end lost 0 bases, the J end lost 4 bases, and 7 bases lay between the germline ends. Here the CDR3 reads CASSLAHLGNTIYF. DNA of the CDR3: TGTGCCAGCAGTTTAGCGCATCTCGGAAACACCATATATTTT.

The chain combines TRBV9 with TRBJ2-7; weak D call: TRBD2 (5 bases). Germline CDR1 and CDR2: SGDLS and YYNGEE. Trimming removed 4 bases at V and 3 bases at J, with 17 bases between. This CDR3 is built from 15 residues. CDR3: CASSYLDYNFYEQYF. Here the CDR3 DNA reads TGTGCCAGCAGCTACCTCGACTATAACTTCTACGAGCAGTACTTC.

This rearrangement joins TRBV20-1 to TRBJ2-5; either TRBD1 or TRBD2 may fit D (5 bases each). Germline V gene sequence: CDR1 DFQATT, CDR2 SNEGSKA (reference sequence). Trimming removed 5 bases at V and 2 bases at J, with 12 bases between. The CDR3 consists of 13 residues. In DNA, the CDR3 is TGCAGTGCTTCAGAGGGGCCACAAGAGACCCAGTACTTC. This gives the protein CSASEGPQETQYF.

This clonotype came up many times. The J gene is TRBJ1-4, the V gene TRBV20-1; D is unresolved. The ends were cut back, 3 bases at V and 4 bases at J, with 6 bases in the middle. Germline values: CDR1 DFQATT, CDR2 SNEGSKA (reference sequence). The CDR3 sequence is 12 residues long. CDR3 coding DNA: TGCAGTGCTAGGGAGGATAATGAAAAACTGTTTTTT. This encodes CSAREDNEKLFF.

At least ten counts were recorded for this clonotype. The rearrangement joins TRBV19 to TRBJ1-2, with D perhaps matching TRBD1 (6 bases). The CDR3 totals 14 residues. The V and J ends lost 3 bases and 7 bases respectively, with 15 bases between them. The germline V gene encodes CDR1 LNHDA and CDR2 SQIVND (reference sequence). The CDR3 spells CASSITTGSGGYTF. CDR3 DNA sequence: TGTGCCAGTAGTATTACAACAGGGTCGGGTGGCTACACCTTC.

This clonotype was seen more than once but under ten times. The chain couples TRBV29-1 to TRBJ1-2, with 8 bases that match TRBD1. Germline loops: CDR1 SQVTM, CDR2 ANQGSEA. The CDR3 is 15 residues long. Losses at the gene ends were 0 bases for V and 8 bases for J; bases not matched to a gene: 11. CDR3 in DNA: TGCAGCGTTGAAGATATGTCCCAGGGGGCGAGAGGCTACACCTTC. Protein: CSVEDMSQGARGYTF.